The T cell receptor (beta chain) under discussion was sequenced for a study of blood T cell repertoires in COVID-19. About the study: From the United States, Italy and Spain came samples of acute and convalescent COVID-19.

With V trimmed by 2 bases and J by 5 bases, 6 bases remained unmatched. Per the germline V gene, CDR1 is SQVTM and CDR2 is ANQGSEA. The CDR3 length is 14 residues. Libraries were prepared by immunoSEQ multiplex PCR; TCRdb keeps only in-frame clonotypes and omits some of them. The table shows around 300,000 clones, with about nine tenths occurring only once. Sample: peripheral blood. The sequence was collected from a man in his fifties or sixties with acute or convalescent COVID-19. The rearrangement uses TRBV29-1 and TRBJ2-5; the match to TRBD1 covers 9 bases. This CDR3 reads CSVEIGTGRETQYF. CDR3 nucleotide sequence: TGCAGCGTTGAAATTGGGACAGGGAGGGAGACCCAGTACTTC.